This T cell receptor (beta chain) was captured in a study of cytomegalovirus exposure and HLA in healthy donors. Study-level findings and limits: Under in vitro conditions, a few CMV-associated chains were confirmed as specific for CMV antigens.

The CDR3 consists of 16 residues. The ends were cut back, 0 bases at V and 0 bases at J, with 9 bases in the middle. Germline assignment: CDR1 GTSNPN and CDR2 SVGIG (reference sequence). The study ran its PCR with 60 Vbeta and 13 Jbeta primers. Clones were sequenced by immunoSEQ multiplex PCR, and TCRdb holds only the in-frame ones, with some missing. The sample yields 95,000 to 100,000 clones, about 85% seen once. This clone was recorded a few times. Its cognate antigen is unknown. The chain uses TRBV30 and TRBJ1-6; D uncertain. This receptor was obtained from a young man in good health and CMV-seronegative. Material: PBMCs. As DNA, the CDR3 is TGTGCCTGGAGTGTACGTCGGAGCTCCTATAATTCACCCCTCCACTTT. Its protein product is CAWSVRRSSYNSPLHF. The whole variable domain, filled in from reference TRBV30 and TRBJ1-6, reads SQTIHQWPATLVQPVGSPLSLECTVEGTSNPNLYWYRQAAGRGLQLLFYSVGIGQISSEVPQNLSASRPQDRQFILSSKKLLLSDSGFYLCAWSVRRSSYNSPLHFGNGTRLTVT.